Presented here are 5 T cell receptor beta chains from one specimen sequenced in a study of cytomegalovirus exposure and HLA in healthy donors. Researchers ran the PCR with 60 Vbeta and 13 Jbeta primers. Using immunoSEQ multiplex PCR, the repertoire was profiled, and TCRdb retains in-frame clones only, with some absent. The sample has around 140,000 clones. Sequenced input: PBMCs. These receptors were taken from a woman aged 40 to 50 in good health and CMV-seronegative.

The gene calls are TRBV11-2 and TRBJ1-1, with D perhaps matching TRBD1 (6 bases). V lost 1 base, J lost 4 bases, and 10 bases lay in between. The CDR3 runs 14 residues. CDR1 is SGHAT and CDR2 is FQNNGV in the germline V gene. CDR3 region: CASSLGGRVTEAFF. The CDR3 coding sequence is TGTGCCAGCAGCTTAGGGGGGCGCGTCACTGAAGCTTTCTTT.

V and J are TRBV9 and TRBJ2-3; TRBD2 matches 8 bases. This CDR3 region has 18 residues. The V and J ends lost 0 bases and 0 bases, in that order; junction bases with no gene match: 9. Looked up from germline, CDR1 is SGDLS and CDR2 is YYNGEE. CDR3 DNA: TGTGCCAGCAGCGTAGCCGCGGGGGGCCCCCTAAGCACAGATACGCAGTATTTT. Its translation: CASSVAAGGPLSTDTQYF.

This chain joins TRBV6-5 and TRBJ1-1, with 7 bases fitting TRBD1. The CDR3 is 14 residues long. The ends lost 5 bases at V and 4 bases at J; junction bases unmatched: 7. Looked up from germline, CDR1 is MNHEY and CDR2 is SVGAGI. Here the CDR3 reads CASSRRQGGTEAFF. The CDR3 DNA reads as TGTGCCAGCAGTCGCAGACAGGGCGGCACTGAAGCTTTCTTT.

The chain links TRBV27 to TRBJ2-4; 9 bases are a match to TRBD1. The CDR3 totals 14 residues. Trimming removed 3 bases from V and 12 bases from J; junction bases left unmatched: 9. Germline V gene sequence: CDR1 MNHEY, CDR2 SMNVEV (reference sequence). The CDR3 spells CASSLYGTGQPQYF. CDR3 coding DNA: TGTGCCAGCAGTTTGTACGGGACAGGGCAGCCTCAGTACTTC.

The chain employs TRBV27 and TRBJ1-4, with D maybe TRBD1 (5 bases). Germline V lookup: CDR1 MNHEY, CDR2 SMNVEV (reference sequence). This CDR3 has 13 residues. V was cut by 6 bases and J by 11 bases, with 16 bases left in between. This CDR3 reads CASSPWTRAKLFF. CDR3 DNA: TGTGCCAGCAGCCCCTGGACCAGGGCTAAACTGTTTTTT.